A single T cell receptor (beta chain) is shown here with its context. The antigen it recognizes is unknown. No quality values exist for individual bases; no much larger clone is one base distant. From the cysteine through the phenylalanine, the CDR3 covers 10 amino acids. Left in the record is the CDR3 DNA by itself, 30 bases read in frame from the first base. V is cut by 10 bases and J by 2 bases, and the space between the germline ends is 5 bases. The germline V gene (reference sequence) specifies SGHNT as CDR1 and YYREEE as CDR2. This sample is drawn from a study of cytomegalovirus exposure and HLA in healthy donors (dated 2017 in TCRdb). In terms of the full investigation: In an earlier analysis of approximately 640 of the donors, 250 to 300 Gb of sequence data and 117 million unique TCR beta sequences from about 190 million T cells were reported. An early release covering roughly 600 HLA-typed donors comprised approximately 290 gigabases of sequencing data and tens of millions of unique TCR sequences. Of the 350 to 450 genotyped donors, over 70% fell in the genetic ancestry cluster associated with self-reported Caucasian donors. The study was designed to test whether signatures of past pathogen exposure could be identified by cataloging public T cell receptors. The study profiled the T cell repertoires of approximately 700 subjects by immunosequencing and related them to cytomegalovirus serostatus. In addition to the first cohort of several hundred subjects, a separate validation cohort of approximately 110 different subjects was used. High-throughput TCR immunosequencing, statistical association of individual TCRs with disease status, and machine learning were combined to predict cytomegalovirus infection status. A later analysis re-analyzed previously published TCR beta repertoires from 550 to 700 donors and added high-resolution HLA genotyping to study TCR occurrence patterns. Rather than using new phenotypic data, the later analysis identified candidate immune exposures from TCR beta sequences and from how often those sequences occurred across donors. An earlier analysis of around 640 of the donors used high-throughput TCR beta sequencing to judge whether each TCR beta V gene segment behaved as functional or pseudogenic. Donor age, sex, ethnicity and CMV serostatus were compiled together with the repertoire data. A later genetic analysis used genome-wide SNP genotypes for about 65% of the roughly 670 donors, treating that subset as a discovery cohort. Every discovery cohort repertoire had been produced on one sequencing platform. Both class I and class II loci were covered by HLA typing, at four-digit resolution. The number of typed donors differed by locus: about 620-640 for A, B, C, DRB1 and DQB1; some 540 for DQA1; around 610 for DPA1; and about 450 for DPB1. Several DR-DQ haplotypes were treated as single units for association and clustering because of strong linkage in the cohort. Among 300 to 500 genotyped donors of the cohort, an average of roughly 230,000 unique TCR beta nucleotide sequences was sequenced per donor, of which 15% to 20% were non-productive.

On the study overall, not on this receptor specifically: In a later analysis, HLA-associated TCR beta chains showed more clonal expansion and lower generation probabilities than non-associated chains that were equally common. When HLA alleles, especially DR and DQ, strongly co-occurred, attributing TCR associations to individual alleles was difficult. The 87-base-pair reads could not distinguish some IMGT-functional V segments, including TRBV6-2 and TRBV6-3, so those segments were excluded. In a later analysis, the rate of TCR association differed among HLA loci, with DRB1 alleles having the most associated TCRs and HLA-C alleles having the fewest. A few of the identified cytomegalovirus-associated TCR beta chains were confirmed in vitro to be specific for cytomegalovirus antigens. In an earlier analysis of about 550 of the donors, most TCR beta V segments were observed in productive rearrangements about 87% or about 30% of the time, broadly matching IMGT annotations. Immune exposure information for the cohort was limited to CMV serostatus. Because HLA typing was missing for some donors at each locus, association tests included only the typed subset. The earlier analysis of some 560 of the donors excluded about 16 rarely observed V segments, including chromosome 9 orphons, because counts were too low. While some public TCRs were present in many individuals, most TCR sequences turned up only very rarely across donors. The study listed approximately 160 TCR beta chains as associated with cytomegalovirus. A further reported finding was that TCR beta sequences accurately predicted the HLA-A and HLA-B alleles for most subjects in the first cohort. Specific HLA alleles were associated with roughly 17,000 TCR beta sequences at a false discovery rate of 0.05 in a later analysis. Only TCR beta chains were sequenced in this cohort, and the absence of alpha or paired-chain data limited detectable features. The classifier was reported to diagnose cytomegalovirus status with high specificity and sensitivity in both the original and validation cohorts. A later analysis reported that several top co-occurrence clusters appeared linked to parvovirus B19, influenza, CMV and Epstein-Barr virus. A group of highly shared sequence variants was considered likely to be a technical artifact of the sequencing pipeline. An association between a missense DCLRE1C variant and V-gene and J-gene trimming of TCR beta chains was found in a later genetic analysis and replicated in an independent cohort. A later analysis found that most CMV-associated TCR beta chains appeared HLA-restricted, with HLA associations seemingly driven largely by CMV exposure. Roughly uniform sequencing depth across donors was assumed in presence/absence analyses, although this assumption may not hold. Linkage disequilibrium might explain the correlated functional status among segregating V segments, but an unknown experimental factor could not be excluded. According to a later genetic analysis, donors in an Asian-associated ancestry cluster had fewer N-insertions in productive TCRs than the approximately 610-donor mean. The authors suggested that the approach could potentially be generalized to other disease states and immunological phenotypes.

The library was generated by the immunoSEQ multiplex PCR assay. For the multiplex PCR, a mixture combining 60 forward primers for TCR Vbeta segments and 13 reverse primers for TCR Jbeta segments was used. Amplification of the CDR3 region of rearranged TCR beta genes was performed with a multiplex PCR assay on genomic DNA. The Illumina HiSeq System was used to sequence the amplified TCR beta libraries as 87-base-pair reads. The published analysis was carried out like this. In a later analysis, some 80 million unique TCR beta chains were counted across the 500 to 850 repertoires, and roughly 11 million of these chains were shared by at least two donors. Raw reads were error-corrected and collapsed into unique sequences by a nearest-neighbor algorithm in which closely related sequences were merged to remove PCR and sequencing errors. V, D and J gene segments were assigned by aligning CDR3 sequences to IMGT reference sequences. Each retained sequence needed at least a six-nucleotide match to both a V gene segment and a J gene segment. Rearrangements were classified as productive when the CDR3 lacked stop codons and remained in frame with V and J, and all other rearrangements were classified as non-productive. Following IMGT convention, CDR3 was defined as the stretch from the second conserved V-encoded cysteine to the conserved J-encoded phenylalanine. The earlier analysis of about 610 of the donors excluded any sequence lacking an unambiguous match to a single V gene segment. An earlier analysis of just under 600 of the donors called V segments functional above 56.7% productive rearrangements and segregating when the between-donor standard deviation exceeded 5%. A statistical classification framework was built to diagnose cytomegalovirus status from the catalog of TCR beta chain sequences. V and J gene assignment, in a later analysis, came from comparing TCR nucleotide sequences with IMGT/GENE-DB human TR gene sequences. A later analysis assigned CDR3 sequences and most-parsimonious VDJ recombination scenarios with the TCRdist pipeline. A later analysis defined each TCR beta chain by its CDR3 amino acid sequence plus V-gene family, and excluded reads lacking a unique V-gene family. As a way to deal with suspected cross-contamination and a sequencing artifact, a later analysis dropped 450 to 600 nucleotide sequences that were highly shared and had low generation probability. In a later analysis, a clonal expansion index for each public chain was calculated from normalized within-repertoire ranks of inferred template counts. A later analysis computed generation probabilities with a VDJ recombination model fitted to out-of-frame rearrangements, and checked the results against IGoR. In a later analysis, TCR-TCR, TCR-HLA and TCR-CMV co-occurrence was scored with hypergeometric tests, and a repertoire-size bias correction was applied to TCR pairs. False discovery rates were estimated in a later analysis by permuting HLA or CMV assignments 20 times. In a later analysis, co-occurring TCRs were grouped with DBSCAN, and TCRdist sequence similarity was added when clustering was performed within HLA-allele-positive subsets. Repertoires with fewer than 30,000 or more than 120,000 public chains were left out of co-occurrence clustering, as were a handful of repertoires with anomalous nucleotide sharing. TCRdb mirrors the immuneACCESS table, restricted to in-frame sequences. Some clones are absent from its copies; in checked studies, under half trace to an unresolved V gene, and the reason for the others is unknown. V, J and clone size derive from that table, while D and trimming were established from the DNA sequence. This sample is represented by fewer than 150,000 clones; approximately 80% of them were singletons. Approximately 8.8% of the sample comes from the top ten.

The cohort was made up of under 800 healthy bone marrow donors. All cohort members were sampled while nominally healthy, although unrecorded immune exposures were likely present. The donor was CMV seropositive and was included in the group of 300 or so seropositive cohort members. Each donor provided a peripheral blood sample, and peripheral blood mononuclear cells were used for TCR beta sequencing. Genomic DNA extraction from the blood cell samples was performed with the Qiagen DNeasy Blood Extraction Kit. The source is a female donor in good health and CMV-seropositive. The receptor chain draws on TRBV5-4 and TRBJ2-3; the D segment cannot be called with confidence. Sequencing was done on a sample of PBMCs. The bases are TGTGCCCCCAACACAGATACGCAGTATTTT. It translates to CAPNTDTQYF.